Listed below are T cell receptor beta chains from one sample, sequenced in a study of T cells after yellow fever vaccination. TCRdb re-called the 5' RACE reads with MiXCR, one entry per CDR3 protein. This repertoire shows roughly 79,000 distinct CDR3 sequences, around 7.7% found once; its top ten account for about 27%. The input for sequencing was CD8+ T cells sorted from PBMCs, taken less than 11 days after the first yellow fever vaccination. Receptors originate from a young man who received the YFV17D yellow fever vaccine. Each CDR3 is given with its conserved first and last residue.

CDR3aa: CASSFLYEQYF
v_gene: TRBV5-6
len: 11

CDR3aa: CASSPGTVGGANYGYTF
v_gene: TRBV7-9
len: 17

CDR3aa: CASSLEGLPHYGYTF
v_gene: TRBV5-6
len: 15

CDR3aa: CSATVSESGANVLTF
v_gene: TRBV20-1
len: 15

CDR3aa: CASEGAGETQYF
v_gene: TRBV5-4
len: 12

CDR3aa: CSSWTGRVEETQYF
v_gene: TRBV29-1
len: 14

CDR3aa: CASSQDADRTDTQYF
v_gene: TRBV4-3
len: 15

CDR3aa: CAISESTGASDGYTF
v_gene: TRBV10-3
len: 15

CDR3aa: CAGISRGGTGELFF
v_gene: TRBV6-1
len: 14

CDR3aa: CSAPEVGENQFF
v_gene: TRBV20-1
len: 12

CDR3aa: CASHGPGGEEQFF
v_gene: TRBV2
len: 13

CDR3aa: CASSQAGGNEQFF
v_gene: TRBV7-3
len: 13

CDR3aa: CASSLSTPYEAFF
v_gene: TRBV7-6
len: 13

CDR3aa: CASSPDRGRVTQYF
v_gene: TRBV5-6
len: 14

CDR3aa: CATSDPRTTYGYTF
v_gene: TRBV24-1
len: 14

CDR3aa: CASSSGVAGPITDTQYF
v_gene: TRBV7-3
len: 17

CDR3aa: CASSYRPSGGERKTQYF
v_gene: TRBV6-5
len: 17

CDR3aa: CASSVRDRSTDTQYF
v_gene: TRBV5-1
len: 15

CDR3aa: CASSFMPWPLVTEAFF
v_gene: TRBV12-3/TRBV12-4
len: 16

CDR3aa: CASSPSLTDTQYF
v_gene: TRBV3-1
len: 13